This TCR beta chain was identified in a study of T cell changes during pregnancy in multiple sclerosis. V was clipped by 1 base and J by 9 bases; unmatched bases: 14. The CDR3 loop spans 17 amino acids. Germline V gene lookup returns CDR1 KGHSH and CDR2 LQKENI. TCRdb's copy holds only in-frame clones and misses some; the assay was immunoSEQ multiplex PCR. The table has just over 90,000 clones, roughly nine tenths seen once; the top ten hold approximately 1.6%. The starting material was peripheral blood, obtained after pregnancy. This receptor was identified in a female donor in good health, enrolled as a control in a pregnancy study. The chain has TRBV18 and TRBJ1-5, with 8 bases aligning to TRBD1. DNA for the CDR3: TGTGCCAGCTCACCACGGGCTCAGGGGGCCAGTTCTCGGCCCCAGCATTTT. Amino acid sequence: CASSPRAQGASSRPQHF.